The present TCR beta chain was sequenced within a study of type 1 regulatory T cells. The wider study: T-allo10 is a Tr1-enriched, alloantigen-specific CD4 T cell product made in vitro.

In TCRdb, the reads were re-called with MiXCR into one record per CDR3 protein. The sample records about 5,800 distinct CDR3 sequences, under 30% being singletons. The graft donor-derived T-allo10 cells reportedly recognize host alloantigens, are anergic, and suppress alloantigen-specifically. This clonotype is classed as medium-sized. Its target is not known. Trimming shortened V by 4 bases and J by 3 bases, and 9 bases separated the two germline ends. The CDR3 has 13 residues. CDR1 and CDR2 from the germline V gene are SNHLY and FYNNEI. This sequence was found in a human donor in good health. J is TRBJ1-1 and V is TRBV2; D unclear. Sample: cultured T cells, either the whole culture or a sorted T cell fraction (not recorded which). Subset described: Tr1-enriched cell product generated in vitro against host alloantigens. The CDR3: CASSVRADTEAFF. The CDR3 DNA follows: TGTGCCAGCAGTGTCCGGGCTGACACTGAAGCTTTCTTT.